These 17 T cell receptor beta chains originate from one sample sequenced in a study of shared clonotypes between healthy human individuals. Measured with immunoSEQ multiplex PCR; TCRdb has only the in-frame clones, and not every one. This table holds millions of clones, 90% to 95% found once. The material sequenced was naive CD4+ T cells sorted from blood. Subset denoted: CD45RA+ positively selected. These receptors were taken from a young man in good health.

The chain couples TRBV5-6 to TRBJ2-5; 7 positions agree with TRBD2. V shed 6 bases and J 4 bases; nucleotides not matched to a gene: 12. The CDR3 contains 15 residues. Germline assignment: CDR1 SGHDT and CDR2 YYEEEE. CDR3 loop: CASTLGGVRGETQYF. As DNA, the CDR3 is TGTGCCAGCACCCTGGGGGGGGTGAGGGGAGAGACCCAGTACTTC.

The chain links TRBV2 to TRBJ2-7; the D gene is possibly TRBD2 (6 bases). V lost 7 bases to trimming and J lost 3 bases, with 13 bases between them. CDR1 is SNHLY and CDR2 is FYNNEI in the germline V gene. This CDR3 comprises 13 residues. The CDR3 loop reads CASKRERIYEQYF. The CDR3 coding sequence is TGTGCCAGCAAACGGGAGAGAATCTACGAGCAGTACTTC.

The V and J genes are TRBV6-5 and TRBJ1-4; D is possibly TRBD1 (6 bases). Per germline, CDR1 MNHEY and CDR2 SVGAGI. The V and J ends lost 6 bases and 7 bases respectively, with 18 bases between them. This CDR3 has 15 residues. The CDR3 DNA is TGTGCCAGCAGACCTACAGGGCTGGTGGGTGAAAAACTGTTTTTT. Translation gives CASRPTGLVGEKLFF.

CDR3 amino acids: CATSRVRGGKAETQYF. CDR3 coding DNA: TGTGCCACCAGCAGAGTTCGTGGGGGCAAGGCAGAGACCCAGTACTTC. The chain couples TRBV15 to TRBJ2-5; perhaps TRBD1 as D (6 bases). CDR3 length: 16 residues. Between the trimmed V and J ends, which lost 1 base and 4 bases, there was a span of 16 bases. The germline CDR1 and CDR2 sequences are LNHNV and YYDKDF (reference sequence).

The chain carries TRBV28 and TRBJ2-4; 16 nucleotides match TRBD2. This CDR3 has 16 amino acids. V lost 4 bases, J lost 12 bases, and 9 bases stayed unmatched. The germline gives CDR1 MDHEN, CDR2 SYDVKM. The CDR3 sequence: CASSSGTSGGGRGQYF. The CDR3 nucleotides are TGTGCCAGCAGTTCCGGGACTAGCGGGGGGGGCCGCGGTCAGTACTTC.

CDR3 residues: CAWSQGTGVSVVTGELFF. CDR3 sequence (DNA): TGTGCCTGGAGTCAAGGGACAGGGGTTTCGGTTGTGACCGGGGAGCTGTTTTTT. V is TRBV30 and J is TRBJ2-2, with 10 nucleotides matching TRBD1. Germline V gene data show CDR1 as GTSNPN and CDR2 as SVGIG (reference sequence). The CDR3 spans 18 residues. The J segment lost 5 bases and the V segment lost 2 bases, leaving 14 bases of the junction unmatched.

Turning to this clone: Other nucleotide sequences from this sample produce the same CDR3. The chain has TRBV5-1 and TRBJ2-2, with 8 nucleotides matching TRBD1. CDR3 length: 15 amino acids. CDR1 SGHRS and CDR2 YFSETQ come from the germline V gene. With V trimmed by 0 bases and J by 5 bases, 3 bases remained unmatched. The CDR3 nucleotides are TGCGCCAGCAGCTTGGGGACAGGGCGAACCGGGGAGCTGTTTTTT. This translates into CASSLGTGRTGELFF.

CDR3 loop: CASSVLSGKPEQYF. For the CDR3, the DNA is TGTGCCAGCAGCGTCCTGTCTGGGAAACCCGAGCAGTACTTC. The V gene is TRBV6-6, the J gene TRBJ2-7; D is undetermined. V lost 6 bases and J 6 bases, leaving 18 bases between the germline ends. The length of the CDR3 is 14 residues. Germline lookup yields CDR1 MNHNY and CDR2 SVGAGI (reference sequence).

The genes are TRBV19 and TRBJ1-4; TRBD1 is a possible D gene (5 bases). The CDR3 length is 16 residues. Germline V CDR1 and CDR2: LNHDA, SQIVND (reference sequence). V was shortened by 4 bases and J by 0 bases, with 12 bases between the two germline ends. The CDR3 DNA sequence: TGTGCCAGTAGTACCCGGGACGCTGCAACTAATGAAAAACTGTTTTTT. Amino acid sequence: CASSTRDAATNEKLFF.

The chain is built from TRBV29-1 and TRBJ2-1, with D maybe TRBD1 (6 bases). Germline V lookup: CDR1 SQVTM, CDR2 ANQGSEA. This CDR3 has 13 residues. The germline V and J ends were trimmed by 7 bases and 2 bases, with 12 bases remaining between them. In DNA form, the CDR3 reads TGCAGCGCCTTCGGACAGACCTACAATGAGCAGTTCTTC. It yields the protein CSAFGQTYNEQFF.

This rearrangement joins TRBV5-1 to TRBJ2-4; 13 bases agree with TRBD2. V lost 4 bases and J lost 8; bases outside the gene matches: 12. The CDR3 is made up of 17 amino acids. CDR1 is SGHRS, CDR2 YFSETQ, per germline. CDR3 loop: CASSISGTSGTGDIQYF. Written as DNA, the CDR3 is TGCGCCAGCAGCATTTCCGGGACTAGCGGGACCGGGGACATTCAGTACTTC.

This clone was found once. V usage is TRBV18 and J usage is TRBJ2-7, with D possibly being TRBD1 (6 bases). V dropped 2 bases and J dropped 3 bases, with 11 bases sitting between them. This CDR3 region has 14 residues. CDR1 and CDR2 (germline): KGHSH, LQKENI. CDR3 sequence: CASSPTMDSYEQYF. CDR3 in DNA: TGTGCCAGCTCACCAACGATGGACAGCTACGAGCAGTACTTC. The complete variable domain, with remaining parts taken from reference TRBV18 and TRBJ2-7, reads NAGVMQNPRHLVRRRGQEARLRCSPMKGHSHVYWYRQLPEEGLKFMVYLQKENIIDESGMPKERFSAEFPKEGPSILRIQQVVRGDSAAYFCASSPTMDSYEQYFGPGTRLTVT.

This clone has a handful of counts. The gene calls are TRBV19 and TRBJ1-4, with 8 nucleotides matching TRBD1. Trimming at V came to 6 bases and at J to 8 bases, leaving 8 bases not matched to a gene. This CDR3 has 14 residues. Per the germline V gene, CDR1 is LNHDA and CDR2 is SQIVND (reference sequence). DNA for the CDR3: TGTGCCAGTAGATCGGACAGGGTCAGAGAAAAACTGTTTTTT. Encoded protein: CASRSDRVREKLFF.

In regard to this clone: Other DNA sequences in the same sample also yield this CDR3. J is TRBJ2-2 and V is TRBV18, with 10 bases identical to TRBD1. The trim removed 3 bases at V and 2 bases at J, leaving 3 bases unmatched. The CDR3 is made up of 16 amino acids. CDR1 is KGHSH and CDR2 is LQKENI in the germline V gene. The CDR3 spells CASSPRTGGNTGELFF. In nucleotides, the CDR3 is TGTGCCAGCTCACCTAGGACAGGGGGAAACACCGGGGAGCTGTTTTTT.

The rearrangement links TRBV2 to TRBJ1-2; 9 positions agree with TRBD1. The CDR3 totals 14 residues. Germline lookup yields CDR1 SNHLY and CDR2 FYNNEI. The V gene end was trimmed by 4 bases and the J gene end by 7 bases; junction bases not matched to a gene: 7. Here the CDR3 reads CASSALQGAGGYTF. Here the CDR3 DNA reads TGTGCCAGCAGTGCGTTACAGGGGGCAGGTGGCTACACCTTC.

The sample holds one count of this clone. This chain links TRBV9 with TRBJ2-3; D ambiguous. This CDR3 comprises 14 residues. The germline gives CDR1 SGDLS, CDR2 YYNGEE. Trimming cost V 1 base and J 3 bases, with 9 bases left between them. CDR3 nucleotides: TGTGCCAGCAGCGTAACAAGTTTGACAGATACGCAGTATTTT. Its protein is CASSVTSLTDTQYF.

The V and J genes are TRBV2 and TRBJ2-7; 7 nucleotides match TRBD2. V gave up 3 bases and J gave up 6 bases; unmatched junction bases: 8. Germline CDR1 is SNHLY and CDR2 is FYNNEI. The CDR3 spans 14 residues. The CDR3 reads CASSDGGGSREQYF. In DNA form, the CDR3 reads TGTGCCAGCAGTGACGGGGGAGGGTCCCGCGAGCAGTACTTC.